One and the same sample provided the 8 T cell receptor beta chains below, sequenced in a study of T cells in localized non-small cell lung cancer. The repertoire was sequenced with immunoSEQ multiplex PCR; TCRdb's copy has only in-frame clones and lacks some. The profile shows 25,000 to 35,000 clones, 85% to 90% of them singletons. The material was peripheral blood, obtained before any cancer treatment. All receptors derive from a female donor over 55 with stage I lung adenocarcinoma.

The chain joins TRBV11-1 to TRBJ1-5, with 8 bases aligning to TRBD1. This CDR3 comprises 14 residues. Germline CDR1 SGHAT, CDR2 FQDESV (reference sequence). Trimming cost V 6 bases and J 7 bases; bases outside gene matches: 8. The CDR3 coding sequence is TGTGCCAGCAGTTTCACAGGGGGAGGCCAGCCCCAGCATTTT. Amino acids: CASSFTGGGQPQHF.

The V and J genes are TRBV18 and TRBJ2-7; possibly TRBD2 for D (5 bases). The CDR3 length is 13 residues. Germline CDR1 and CDR2: KGHSH and LQKENI. V lost 3 bases to trimming and J lost 3 bases, with 9 bases between them. CDR3 nucleotides: TGTGCCAGCTCACCCCAGCGGAACTACGAGCAGTACTTC. Encoded protein: CASSPQRNYEQYF. The whole variable domain, remainder taken from reference TRBV18 and TRBJ2-7, is NAGVMQNPRHLVRRRGQEARLRCSPMKGHSHVYWYRQLPEEGLKFMVYLQKENIIDESGMPKERFSAEFPKEGPSILRIQQVVRGDSAAYFCASSPQRNYEQYFGPGTRLTVT.

The V gene is TRBV30, the J gene TRBJ2-6; no reliable D call. Germline lookup yields CDR1 GTSNPN and CDR2 SVGIG (reference sequence). There are 15 residues in the CDR3. V shed 0 bases and J shed 0 bases, with 6 bases lying between them. The CDR3 sequence: CAWSVQFSGANVLTF. CDR3 nucleotide sequence: TGTGCCTGGAGTGTACAGTTCTCTGGGGCCAACGTCCTGACTTTC.

The rearrangement joins TRBV7-6 to TRBJ2-7; 13 nucleotides align to TRBD2. This CDR3 contains 16 residues. V shed 5 bases and J 2 bases; nucleotides not matched to a gene: 6. Germline assignment: CDR1 SGHVS and CDR2 FNYEAQ. CDR3 residues: CASSRLGLAGTYEQYF. The DNA for the CDR3 is TGTGCCAGCAGCCGACTGGGACTAGCGGGAACCTACGAGCAGTACTTC.

This chain uses TRBV4-3 with TRBJ2-7, with 10 bases matching TRBD2. The trim removed 0 bases at V and 2 bases at J, leaving 4 bases unmatched. Germline V gene data show CDR1 as LGHNA and CDR2 as YSLEER. The CDR3 extends over 16 amino acids. The CDR3 DNA reads TGCGCCAGCAGCCAAGAGGGGCTAGCGGGAGCCTACGAGCAGTACTTC. Translating gives CASSQEGLAGAYEQYF.

The gene calls are TRBV9 and TRBJ2-7; a possible D gene is TRBD2 (6 bases). Trimming shortened V by 0 bases and J by 5 bases, and 9 bases separated the two germline ends. The CDR3 runs to 13 residues. Germline V CDR1 and CDR2: SGDLS, YYNGEE. For the CDR3, the DNA is TGTGCCAGCAGCGTAGGACTAGAGGACGAGCAGTACTTC. Protein product: CASSVGLEDEQYF.

The chain has TRBV15 and TRBJ2-7; TRBD2 aligns across 11 bases. The germline V gene encodes CDR1 LNHNV and CDR2 YYDKDF (reference sequence). Trimming cost V 1 base and J 3 bases; bases outside gene matches: 5. The CDR3 consists of 16 residues. The CDR3 here is CATSRGGLAGGYEQYF. As DNA, the CDR3 is TGTGCCACCAGCAGAGGAGGGCTAGCGGGAGGCTACGAGCAGTACTTC.

The DNA of the CDR3 is TGTGCCAGCGGATGGTCCGGGACTGGATATGGCTACACCTTC. Its translation: CASGWSGTGYGYTF. V usage is TRBV2 and J usage is TRBJ1-2, with a possible D match to TRBD1 (5 bases). CDR1 and CDR2 (germline): SNHLY, FYNNEI. With 8 bases removed from V and 5 bases from J, the gap between germline ends came to 18 bases. The CDR3 is 14 amino acids.